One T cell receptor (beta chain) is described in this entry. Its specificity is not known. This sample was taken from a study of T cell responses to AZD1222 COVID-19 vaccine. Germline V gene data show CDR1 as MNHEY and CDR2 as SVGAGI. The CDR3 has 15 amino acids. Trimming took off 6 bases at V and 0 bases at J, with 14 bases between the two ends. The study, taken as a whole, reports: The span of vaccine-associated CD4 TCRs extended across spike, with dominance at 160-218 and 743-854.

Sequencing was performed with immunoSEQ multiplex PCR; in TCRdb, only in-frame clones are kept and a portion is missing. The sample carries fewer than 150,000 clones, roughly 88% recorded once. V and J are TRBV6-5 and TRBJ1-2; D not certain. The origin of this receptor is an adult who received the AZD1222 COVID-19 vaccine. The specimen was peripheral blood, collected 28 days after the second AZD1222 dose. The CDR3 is CASRGNPDANYGYTF. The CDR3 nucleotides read TGTGCCAGCAGGGGGAACCCGGACGCTAACTATGGCTACACCTTC.